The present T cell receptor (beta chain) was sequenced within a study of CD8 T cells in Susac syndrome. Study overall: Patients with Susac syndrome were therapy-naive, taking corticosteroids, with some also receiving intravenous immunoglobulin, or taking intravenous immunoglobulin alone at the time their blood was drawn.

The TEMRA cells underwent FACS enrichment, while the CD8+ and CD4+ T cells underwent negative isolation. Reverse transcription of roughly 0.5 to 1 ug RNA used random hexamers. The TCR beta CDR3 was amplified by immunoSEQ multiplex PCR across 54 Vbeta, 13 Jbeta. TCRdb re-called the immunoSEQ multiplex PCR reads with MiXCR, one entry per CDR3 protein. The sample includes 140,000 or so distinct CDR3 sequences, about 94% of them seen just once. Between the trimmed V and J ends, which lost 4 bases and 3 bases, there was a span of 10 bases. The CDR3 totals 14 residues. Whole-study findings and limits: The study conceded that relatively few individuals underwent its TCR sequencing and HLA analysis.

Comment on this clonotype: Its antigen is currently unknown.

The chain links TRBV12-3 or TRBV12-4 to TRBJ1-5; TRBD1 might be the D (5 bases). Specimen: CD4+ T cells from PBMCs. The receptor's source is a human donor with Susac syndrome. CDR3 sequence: CASSSQGFNQPQHF. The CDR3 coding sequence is TGTGCCAGCAGTTCTCAGGGATTCAATCAGCCCCAGCATTTT.